Each of the 14 T cell receptor beta chains below was sequenced from the same sample in a study of CD8+CD57+ T cells in acquired aplastic anemia. Researchers used genomic DNA as the template to profile TCR beta VDJ and CDR3. TCRdb re-called the reads through MiXCR, storing one row per CDR3 protein. The sample carries around 180,000 distinct CDR3 sequences, 48% recorded once. Flow cytometry had shown expanded CD8+CD57+ cells in the patients chosen for sequencing. Input material: sorted CD4+, CD8+, or CD8+CD57+ T cells (not recorded which) from PBMCs. The receptor source for this set is a human donor with aplastic anemia.

For the CDR3, the DNA is TGCAGTGCTAAGGGGACCTCTGGAAACACCATATATTTT. As protein: CSAKGTSGNTIYF. The chain combines TRBV20-1 with TRBJ1-3, with D perhaps matching TRBD1 (5 bases). Looked up from germline, CDR1 is DFQATT and CDR2 is SNEGSKA (reference sequence). Deletions cut 4 bases from V and 0 bases from J, with 7 bases between. The CDR3 totals 13 residues.

This clonotype appeared a single time. This could be a read error, since a much larger clone is one nucleotide away. V and J are TRBV5-6 and TRBJ2-5; D gene uncertain. CDR1 SGHDT and CDR2 YYEEEE come from the germline V gene. The CDR3 loop spans 13 amino acids. CDR3 sequence: CASSFAERRTLYF. CDR3 in DNA: TGTGCCAGCAGCTTTGCGGAGAGGCGGACCCTGTACTTC.

V gene TRBV6-1 combines with J gene TRBJ1-6; D gene ambiguous. With 6 bases removed from V and 7 bases from J, the gap between germline ends came to 16 bases. The CDR3 length is 15 residues. Germline-derived CDR1 and CDR2 are MNHNS and SASEGT. The CDR3 bases are TGTGCCAGCAGGAAGGAACACGGCATAAATTCACCCCTCCACTTT. Its protein product is CASRKEHGINSPLHF.

The V gene is TRBV5-1, the J gene TRBJ2-5; a weak D match, TRBD1 (6 bases). This CDR3 has 16 amino acids. The ends were cut back, 0 bases at V and 4 bases at J, with 16 bases in the middle. Germline assignment: CDR1 SGHRS and CDR2 YFSETQ. This chain's CDR3 is CASSLDTRQGRETQYF. DNA for the CDR3: TGCGCCAGCAGCTTGGATACCCGCCAGGGGCGAGAGACCCAGTACTTC.

V usage is TRBV28 and J usage is TRBJ1-5; no definite D call. Germline-derived CDR1 and CDR2 are MDHEN and SYDVKM. Trimming removed 6 bases at V and 0 bases at J, with 18 bases between. This CDR3 is built from 17 residues. The CDR3 coding sequence is TGTGCCAGCAGCCAACCCCTTCGACGGTATAGCAATCAGCCCCAGCATTTT. This encodes CASSQPLRRYSNQPQHF.

The gene calls are TRBV7-9 and TRBJ2-7, with TRBD1 matching 12 bases. This CDR3 is 14 amino acids long. Germline V CDR1 and CDR2: SEHNR, FQNEAQ (reference sequence). V lost 5 bases, J lost 6 bases, and 5 bases stayed unmatched. The CDR3, as DNA: TGTGCCAGCAGCCCCGGGACAGGGGGCTCCGAGCAGTACTTC. Its protein is CASSPGTGGSEQYF.

This clonotype was seen once. J is TRBJ2-7 and V is TRBV29-1, with 9 bases matching TRBD1. V dropped 8 bases and J dropped 4; count of bases not matched to a gene: 6. The CDR3 totals 12 residues. From germline, CDR1 is SQVTM and CDR2 ANQGSEA. The CDR3 loop reads CSTDRGVYEQYF. In DNA, the CDR3 is TGCAGCACCGACAGGGGGGTATACGAGCAGTACTTC.

This clonotype has at least ten counts. This chain uses TRBV20-1 with TRBJ1-6; the D is unclear. V shed 4 bases and J shed 0 bases, with 10 bases lying between them. CDR1 DFQATT and CDR2 SNEGSKA come from the germline V gene (reference sequence). CDR3 length: 15 residues. CDR3 sequence reads: CSATDTSSYNSPLHF. CDR3 in DNA: TGCAGTGCTACGGATACGAGCTCCTATAATTCACCCCTCCACTTT.

This clonotype was found many times. The V and J genes are TRBV4-2 and TRBJ2-1; 8 nucleotides match TRBD1. This CDR3 spans 15 amino acids. V was pared by 4 bases and J by 7 bases, with 9 bases of the junction left unmatched. Germline lookup yields CDR1 LGHNA and CDR2 YNFKEQ. The CDR3 region has the DNA TGTGCCAGCAGCCCTCGACAGGGGACAGCGAATGAGCAGTTCTTC. This codes for CASSPRQGTANEQFF.

At least ten counts were recorded for this clonotype. The rearrangement links TRBV2 to TRBJ2-7; tentative D call: TRBD1 (5 bases). The germline CDR1 and CDR2 sequences are SNHLY and FYNNEI. Trimming removed 6 bases from V and 2 bases from J, with 17 bases in between. The CDR3 consists of 15 residues. The CDR3 loop is CASRLTVSVTYEQYF. The CDR3 coding sequence is TGTGCCAGCAGACTGACAGTGTCCGTTACCTACGAGCAGTACTTC. Variable domain in full (rest from reference TRBV2 and TRBJ2-7): EPEVTQTPSHQVTQMGQEVILRCVPISNHLYFYWYRQILGQKVEFLVSFYNNEISEKSEIFDDQFSVERPDGSNFTLKIRSTKLEDSAMYFCASRLTVSVTYEQYFGPGTRLTVT.

This clonotype was observed a few times. The chain joins TRBV10-3 to TRBJ2-2; D might be TRBD2 (5 bases). Trimming stripped 3 bases from V and 7 bases from J, with 9 bases between. This CDR3 region has 13 residues. Germline V gives CDR1 ENHRY, CDR2 SYGVKD. The CDR3: CAISDEGYGELFF. The CDR3 DNA reads as TGTGCCATCAGTGACGAGGGCTACGGGGAGCTGTTTTTT.

This clonotype was picked up many times. The CDR3 region has the DNA TGCAGTGCTAGAGACGCGCCAGGGCAGTTCTTC. Protein: CSARDAPGQFF. The chain carries TRBV20-1 and TRBJ2-1; the D is unclear. Germline CDR1 DFQATT, CDR2 SNEGSKA (reference sequence). This CDR3 spans 11 amino acids. Trimming cost V 0 bases and J 12 bases, with 9 bases left between them.

V usage is TRBV5-1 and J usage is TRBJ2-1; 11 bases align to TRBD2. The length of the CDR3 is 14 residues. V was clipped by 3 bases and J by 9 bases; unmatched bases: 5. CDR1 is SGHRS and CDR2 is YFSETQ in the germline V gene. The CDR3: CASSYSGGGSEQFF. The DNA of the CDR3 is TGCGCCAGCAGCTATAGCGGGGGGGGTAGTGAGCAGTTCTTC.

The genes are TRBV10-2 and TRBJ1-6, with D possibly matching TRBD1 (6 bases). V lost 10 bases to trimming and J lost 3 bases, with 13 bases between them. CDR3 size: 14 residues. Germline CDR1 WSHSY, CDR2 SAAADI. The CDR3 sequence: CATQQGSYNSPLHF. In DNA form, the CDR3 reads TGCGCCACCCAACAGGGCAGCTATAATTCACCCCTCCACTTT.